The following is a TCR beta chain sequence with its context. The sample belongs to a study of T cell clonotyping in hematopoietic cell transplantation. The assay was immunoSEQ multiplex PCR, and TCRdb's table has in-frame clones only and misses some. Counted here are 5,500 to 7,000 clones, approximately 87% occurring once; the ten biggest clones make up about 14%. CDR1 and CDR2 (germline): SGHRS, YFSETQ. V was clipped by 0 bases and J by 0 bases, with 9 bases between them. The CDR3 spans 15 residues. The sample consisted of peripheral blood mononuclear cells, taken 180 days after allogeneic stem cell transplant. The clonotype originates from a female patient aged 50-60 years who had an allogeneic stem cell transplant from an unrelated donor, so the T cells may come from the graft donor. Some clones in this sample may be carry-over from other donors' samples. V is TRBV5-1 and J is TRBJ1-2; the D gene is possibly TRBD1 (5 bases). CDR3 loop: CASSLAGRSNYGYTF. The CDR3 coding sequence is TGCGCCAGCAGCTTGGCAGGGAGGTCTAACTATGGCTACACCTTC. Looking up the rest from reference TRBV5-1 and TRBJ1-2 gives the full variable domain: KAGVTQTPRYLIKTRGQQVTLSCSPISGHRSVSWYQQTPGQGLQFLFEYFSETQRNKGNFPGRFSGRQFSNSRSEMNVSTLELGDSALYLCASSLAGRSNYGYTFGSGTRLTVV.